This TCR beta chain derives from a study of T-cell memory formation after mild COVID-19. Regarding the study as a whole: Contracting CD4+ clones sat mainly in CM and EM; CD8+ in EMRA. Second-wave clones that peaked on day 37 lacked confirmed SARS-CoV-2 specificity.

A remark on this clonotype: The antigen remains undetermined.

With 3 bases clipped from V and 3 bases from J, the junction kept 4 bases outside the gene matches. The V gene's germline CDR1 is SGHVS and CDR2 FNYEAQ. This CDR3 comprises 15 residues. TCRdb reanalysed the 5' RACE reads using MiXCR and keeps one entry per CDR3 protein. The table includes roughly 170,000 distinct CDR3 sequences, around a fifth detected once. The sample consisted of PBMCs or a T cell subset sorted from them (not recorded which). The TCR comes from an adult woman who had mild COVID-19 (a few samples of this study predate the infection). Cell type and time point are not known. J is TRBJ2-3 and V is TRBV7-6; 9 bases agree with TRBD1. The CDR3: CASSFTGGATDTQYF. CDR3 DNA: TGTGCCAGCAGCTTCACAGGGGGCGCAACAGATACGCAGTATTTT.